The present T cell receptor (beta chain) was sequenced within a study of spatial heterogeneity in lung cancer. Every TCR cDNA molecule bore its own unique molecular identifier. TCRdb reprocessed the 5' RACE reads with MiXCR, giving one entry per CDR3 protein. The sample yields 40,000 or so distinct CDR3 sequences, approximately 3% seen once. In this sample, this clonotype turned up many times. The CDR3 length is 14 residues. The germline V gene has CDR1 MNHEY and CDR2 SVGAGI. Trimming cost V 0 bases and J 0 bases, with 3 bases left between them. Documented time point: sample taken at primary tumor resection. Unsorted whole RNA from tumor, nontumor lung or frozen PBMC underwent sequencing.

This receptor was obtained from a male donor with early-stage non-small cell lung cancer. V usage is TRBV6-5 and J usage is TRBJ1-3; D unclear. The specimen comprised normal lung tissue next to the tumor, sampled at surgery. CDR3 residues: CASSYSTSGNTIYF. CDR3 in DNA: TGTGCCAGCAGTTACTCGACCTCTGGAAACACCATATATTTT.